The 10 T cell receptor beta chains in this list originate from one sample, sequenced in a study of early T cells in non-severe SARS-CoV-2 infection. TCRdb redid the calling of the 5' RACE reads with MiXCR, one entry per CDR3 protein. The sample consists of more than 55,000 distinct CDR3 sequences, 9.5% to 15% of them appearing once. Sequenced material: whole blood. These receptors were taken from an adult who was a healthcare worker with PCR-confirmed SARS-CoV-2 infection or an uninfected control (not recorded which).

This clonotype was seen a handful of times. The chain joins TRBV13 to TRBJ2-1; the match to TRBD2 covers 10 bases. V lost 3 bases, J lost 9 bases, and 5 bases stayed unmatched. This CDR3 comprises 14 residues. Germline V gives CDR1 PRHDT, CDR2 FYEKMQ (reference sequence). This chain's CDR3 is CASSFSGGTGEQFF. The CDR3 bases are TGTGCCAGCAGCTTTAGCGGGGGGACGGGTGAGCAGTTCTTC. Together with reference TRBV13 and TRBJ2-1, the CDR3 gives the full variable domain: AAGVIQSPRHLIKEKRETATLKCYPIPRHDTVYWYQQGPGQDPQFLISFYEKMQSDKGSIPDRFSAQQFSDYHSELNMSSLELGDSALYFCASSFSGGTGEQFFGPGTRLTVL.

This clonotype has just a few counts. The rearrangement uses TRBV19 and TRBJ2-1; TRBD1 agrees at 11 bases. The CDR3 length is 20 residues. Germline loops: CDR1 LNHDA, CDR2 SQIVND (reference sequence). With V trimmed by 6 bases and J by 0 bases, 16 bases remained unmatched. CDR3 DNA: TGTGCCAGTAGAAGAACTATAGGACAGGGGGCTCCTAGCTCCTACAATGAGCAGTTCTTC. Protein product: CASRRTIGQGAPSSYNEQFF.

This chain connects TRBV10-3 to TRBJ2-1; D uncertain. V gave up 3 bases and J gave up 6 bases, with 12 bases separating them. Per germline, CDR1 ENHRY and CDR2 SYGVKD. CDR3 length: 14 residues. The CDR3 reads CAISDLNSPNEQFF. The CDR3 DNA sequence: TGTGCCATCAGTGATTTGAACTCGCCCAATGAGCAGTTCTTC.

This clonotype showed up just a few times. The CDR3 DNA sequence: TGTGCCAGTAGGTCGAGGAACTCTGGGGCCAACGTCCTGACTTTC. Amino acids: CASRSRNSGANVLTF. V is TRBV19 and J is TRBJ2-6; D is unresolved. CDR1 LNHDA and CDR2 SQIVND come from the germline V gene (reference sequence). This CDR3 comprises 15 residues. V was shortened by 6 bases and J by 0 bases, with 9 bases between the two germline ends.

The chain employs TRBV29-1 and TRBJ2-1; D gene uncertain. CDR3 length equals 11 residues. V was cut by 3 bases and J by 10 bases, with 10 bases left in between. The germline V gene encodes CDR1 SQVTM and CDR2 ANQGSEA. In nucleotides, the CDR3 is TGCAGCGTTGAGTACAGCAACGAGCAGTTCTTC. This encodes CSVEYSNEQFF.

The sample holds many counts of this clonotype. The rearrangement links TRBV5-1 to TRBJ2-1, with TRBD1 matching 7 bases. There are 17 residues in the CDR3. Germline-derived CDR1 and CDR2 are SGHRS and YFSETQ. V was pared by 7 bases and J by 2 bases, with 15 bases of the junction left unmatched. The CDR3 protein is CASRGQSFPFPYNEQFF. The CDR3 DNA reads as TGCGCCAGCCGGGGACAGTCCTTCCCCTTTCCCTACAATGAGCAGTTCTTC.

This clonotype came up many times. V gene TRBV7-2 combines with J gene TRBJ1-2; D remains unclear. Germline CDR1 and CDR2: SGHTA and FQGNSA. There are 15 residues in the CDR3. V was cut by 2 bases and J by 0 bases, with 10 bases left in between. This CDR3 is CASSLRVAPNYGYTF. DNA for the CDR3: TGTGCCAGCAGCTTAAGGGTAGCCCCTAACTATGGCTACACCTTC.

This clonotype was recorded a few times. The chain joins TRBV3-1 to TRBJ2-7, with 8 bases fitting TRBD2. CDR3 size: 15 residues. V gave up 1 base and J gave up 5 bases; unmatched junction bases: 7. CDR1 and CDR2 from the germline V gene are LGHDT and YNNKEL (reference sequence). CDR3 nucleotide sequence: TGTGCCAGCAGCCAAGGCACCGGGGGGGCCGACGAGCAGTACTTC. Protein sequence: CASSQGTGGADEQYF.

This clonotype has at least ten counts. The chain joins TRBV11-2 to TRBJ2-3; TRBD1 might be the D (6 bases). V lost 4 bases, J lost 1 base, and 15 bases lay in between. CDR1 and CDR2 (germline): SGHAT, FQNNGV. The CDR3 totals 16 residues. The CDR3: CASSSRGGWGTDTQYF. The DNA of the CDR3 is TGTGCCAGCAGCTCCCGTGGGGGCTGGGGCACAGATACGCAGTATTTT. Complete variable domain (other parts from reference TRBV11-2 and TRBJ2-3): EAGVAQSPRYKIIEKRQSVAFWCNPISGHATLYWYQQILGQGPKLLIQFQNNGVVDDSQLPKDRFSAERLKGVDSTLKIQPAKLEDSAVYLCASSSRGGWGTDTQYFGPGTRLTVL.

This clonotype came up a few times. At one end, the junction sequence differs from germline, possibly due to a read error. The rearrangement uses TRBV29-1 and TRBJ1-1; D unclear. The V gene's germline CDR1 is SQVTM and CDR2 ANQGSEA. This CDR3 spans 13 amino acids. This CDR3 reads CSVATLMNSEAFF. DNA for the CDR3: TGCAGCGTTGCAACCCTTATGAACTCTGAAGCTTTCTTT.